This TCR beta chain was identified in a study of blood T cells in healthy people across ages. Overall study findings and caveats: PBMCs that were unsorted prevented a conclusive naive versus antigen-experienced comparison.

Primers used in a second PCR of about 7 to 11 cycles were a sample-barcoded 5' primer and a J-beta primer mix. All samples yielded 3 million or more CDR3-containing paired-end reads. TCRdb recomputed calls from the 5' RACE reads with MiXCR, one row per CDR3 protein. The sample lists more than 800,000 distinct CDR3 sequences, around 43% occurring once. In the case of this clonotype: The antigen is not known.

V was clipped by 3 bases and J by 7 bases, with 21 bases between them. The CDR3 consists of 16 residues. Germline V CDR1 and CDR2: SNHLY, FYNNEI. The authors isolated at least 7 million PBMCs per sample. The J gene is TRBJ1-2, the V gene TRBV2; the D gene is possibly TRBD1 (5 bases). The source is an older woman in good health. Sample: blood. The CDR3 DNA reads as TGTGCCAGCAGTGAGGCGCTTCGGGGGACGGCGTTTGGCTACACCTTC. It codes for CASSEALRGTAFGYTF.